These T cell receptor beta chains were read from a single sample in a study of cytomegalovirus exposure and HLA in healthy donors. The protocol was immunoSEQ multiplex PCR, while the TCRdb copy is restricted to in-frame clones and leaves out a portion. The profile shows some 78,000 clones, 75% to 90% of them singletons. What was sequenced was PBMCs. These receptors originate from a middle-aged man in good health and CMV-seropositive. CDR3s include the opening cysteine and the closing phenylalanine or tryptophan. The D gene is left open where the match is weak. Part of the rows lack a size; the others show once, few, many or a class for expanded clones.

cdr3_length clone_size j_call v_call d_call cdr3_nt cdr3_aa
14 once TRBJ2-7 TRBV19 TRBD2 TGTGCCAGTAGTATATTAGCGGGAGCTGGTGAGCAGTACTTC CASSILAGAGEQYF
14 . TRBJ2-5 TRBV13 TRBD2 TGTGCCAGCAGCCAGGGGACTAGCTTTGGGACCCAGTACTTC CASSQGTSFGTQYF
14 few TRBJ2-7 TRBV7-9 TRBD2 TGTTCCAGCAGTTGGACTAGCTCCCCCTACGAGCAGTACTTC CSSSWTSSPYEQYF
12 . TRBJ1-1 TRBV30 . TGTGCCTGGAGTGTAGTGAGCACTGAAGCTTTCTTT CAWSVVSTEAFF
17 . TRBJ2-6 TRBV7-9 . TGTGCCAGCAGTCGAAGGGAGATTCCCTCTGGGGCCAACGTCCTGACTTTC CASSRREIPSGANVLTF
12 . TRBJ2-5 TRBV19 . TGTGCCAGTAGTATAGAGTACGGGACCCAGTACTTC CASSIEYGTQYF
16 . TRBJ2-3 TRBV5-1 TRBD2 TGCGCCAGCAGCTTGAGACTAGCGGAAGGCACAGATACGCAGTATTTT CASSLRLAEGTDTQYF
12 . TRBJ2-2 TRBV5-4 . TGTGCCAGCAGCGTCGACTCCCGAGAGCTGTTTTTT CASSVDSRELFF
16 . TRBJ2-2 TRBV5-1 TRBD1 TGCGCCAGCAGCTTGGGGAACAGGGGGAGGACCGGGGAGCTGTTTTTT CASSLGNRGRTGELFF
13 . TRBJ2-1 TRBV14 . TGTGCCAGCAGCTCCTACTCCTACAATGAGCAGTTCTTC CASSSYSYNEQFF
16 . TRBJ1-3 TRBV19 . TGTGCCAGTAGTTCGGCTGGCTTAGGGGCTGGAAACACCATATATTTT CASSSAGLGAGNTIYF
14 . TRBJ2-7 TRBV5-1 . TGCGCCAGCAGCTTTGCACAGGATTCCTACGAGCAGTACTTC CASSFAQDSYEQYF
16 . TRBJ1-1 TRBV7-3 TRBD1 TGTGCCAGCAGCTCAACTGGACAGGCCGGGAACACTGAAGCTTTCTTT CASSSTGQAGNTEAFF
14 . TRBJ2-5 TRBV9 . TGTGCCAGCAGCGGGGCCACCCTCCAAGAGACCCAGTACTTC CASSGATLQETQYF
15 . TRBJ2-1 TRBV27 . TGTGCCAGCAGTTTCGGCGGAGGCCGCCACAATGAGCAGTTCTTC CASSFGGGRHNEQFF